The next 10 T cell receptor beta chains were all read from a single sample in a study of beta chain features in type 1 diabetes. The sequenced template was cDNA made from the entire isolated RNA. Some clones are missing from TCRdb's copy, which holds only in-frame ones; the method was immunoSEQ multiplex PCR. The sample has about 340,000 clones; 7.5% to 9% are singletons. The specimen sequenced was central memory CD4+ T cells from blood. Receptor source: a young woman in good health.

The rearrangement links TRBV2 to TRBJ2-7, with 12 bases aligning to TRBD2. Germline assignment: CDR1 SNHLY and CDR2 FYNNEI. Unmatched junction bases numbered 5, after V lost 7 bases and J lost 4 bases. The CDR3 loop spans 14 amino acids. CDR3 coding DNA: TGTGCCAGCAACCTGGGACTAGCGGGTTACGAGCAGTACTTC. Amino acid sequence: CASNLGLAGYEQYF.

The rearrangement joins TRBV5-4 to TRBJ2-1; 9 positions agree with TRBD2. The V gene's germline CDR1 is SGHNT and CDR2 YYREEE (reference sequence). The CDR3 loop spans 15 amino acids. J lost 9 bases, V lost 4 bases, and 11 bases had no gene match. In nucleotides, the CDR3 is TGTGCCAGCAGCACGTCGCGGGAGGGCTACGGTGAGCAGTTCTTC. It yields the protein CASSTSREGYGEQFF.

On this clone itself: Other DNA sequences within the sample encode an identical CDR3. The rearrangement joins TRBV4-3 to TRBJ1-2; no clear D gene. The CDR3 sequence is 15 residues long. The germline V gene has CDR1 LGHNA and CDR2 YSLEER. The ends were cut back, 0 bases at V and 0 bases at J, with 8 bases in the middle. CDR3 loop: CASSQDPVPNYGYTF. The CDR3 region has the DNA TGCGCCAGCAGCCAAGATCCAGTCCCTAACTATGGCTACACCTTC.

V gene TRBV20-1 combines with J gene TRBJ2-1; no firm D call. Germline CDR1 DFQATT, CDR2 SNEGSKA (reference sequence). V was cut by 5 bases and J by 6 bases, with 5 bases left in between. CDR3 length: 10 amino acids. CDR3 sequence: CSAYSNEQFF. In DNA form, the CDR3 reads TGCAGTGCTTATAGCAATGAGCAGTTCTTC.

The rearrangement links TRBV19 to TRBJ1-1; perhaps TRBD1 as D (5 bases). The CDR3 has 16 amino acids. Germline lookup yields CDR1 LNHDA and CDR2 SQIVND (reference sequence). Trimming pared 2 bases from V and 5 bases from J, leaving 18 bases between. CDR3 amino acids: CASSIQGNGLGTEAFF. The DNA for the CDR3 is TGTGCCAGTAGTATACAGGGTAATGGCCTGGGGACTGAAGCTTTCTTT.

In its sample, this clone was seen a few times. The chain employs TRBV5-1 and TRBJ1-5, with 9 bases aligning to TRBD1. The CDR3 has 15 amino acids. The junction had 2 bases not matched to a gene; V was cut back by 2 bases and J by 2 bases. In germline, CDR1 is SGHRS, CDR2 YFSETQ. The CDR3 sequence is CASSLTGGGNQPQHF. The CDR3, as DNA: TGCGCCAGCAGCTTAACAGGGGGCGGCAATCAGCCCCAGCATTTT. Full variable domain (outside the CDR3, taken from reference TRBV5-1 and TRBJ1-5): KAGVTQTPRYLIKTRGQQVTLSCSPISGHRSVSWYQQTPGQGLQFLFEYFSETQRNKGNFPGRFSGRQFSNSRSEMNVSTLELGDSALYLCASSLTGGGNQPQHFGDGTRLSIL.

This clone was observed a handful of times. The rearrangement links TRBV6-5 to TRBJ2-2; 11 bases are a match to TRBD2. V lost 3 bases, J lost 6 bases, and 0 bases stayed unmatched. The CDR3 runs 14 residues. Germline V gene data show CDR1 as MNHEY and CDR2 as SVGAGI. The CDR3 sequence is CASSYSGRAGELFF. CDR3 nucleotide sequence: TGTGCCAGCAGTTATAGCGGGAGGGCCGGGGAGCTGTTTTTT.

The gene calls are TRBV18 and TRBJ1-5; TRBD1 matches at 8 bases. With V trimmed by 3 bases and J by 2 bases, 6 bases remained unmatched. Germline values: CDR1 KGHSH, CDR2 LQKENI. The CDR3 is 16 residues long. CDR3 in DNA: TGTGCCAGCTCACCCAACAGGGGGGAAGGCAATCAGCCCCAGCATTTT. Protein: CASSPNRGEGNQPQHF.

This clone was seen only a few times. The rearrangement links TRBV6-6 to TRBJ1-4; tentative D call: TRBD1 (5 bases). The V end lost 6 bases, the J end lost 4 bases, and 12 bases lay between the germline ends. The germline V gene has CDR1 MNHNY and CDR2 SVGAGI (reference sequence). This CDR3 is 14 amino acids long. CDR3: CASSARGYNEKLFF. CDR3 coding DNA: TGTGCCAGCAGCGCCCGGGGGTATAATGAAAAACTGTTTTTT.

Regarding this clone: Other DNA sequences of this sample code for an identical CDR3. This chain links TRBV10-3 with TRBJ2-3; no clear D. This CDR3 is built from 12 residues. The V end was cut by 4 bases, the J end by 3 bases, with 5 bases between. Germline V gives CDR1 ENHRY, CDR2 SYGVKD. The CDR3 DNA is TGTGCCATCAGTGCGAGGACAGATACGCAGTATTTT. This codes for CAISARTDTQYF.